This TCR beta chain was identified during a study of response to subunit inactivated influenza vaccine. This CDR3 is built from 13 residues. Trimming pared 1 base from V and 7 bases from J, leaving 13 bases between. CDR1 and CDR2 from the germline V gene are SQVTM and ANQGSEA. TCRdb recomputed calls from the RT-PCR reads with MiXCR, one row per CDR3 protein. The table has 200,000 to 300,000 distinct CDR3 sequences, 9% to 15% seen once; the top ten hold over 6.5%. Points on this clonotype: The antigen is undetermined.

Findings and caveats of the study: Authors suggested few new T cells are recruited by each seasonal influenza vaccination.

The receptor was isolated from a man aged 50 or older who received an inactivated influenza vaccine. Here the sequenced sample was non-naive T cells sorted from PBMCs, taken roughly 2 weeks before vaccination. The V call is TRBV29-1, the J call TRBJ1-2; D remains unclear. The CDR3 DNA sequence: TGCAGCGTTGAAGGAGGTCCAGCTGGTGGCTACACCTTC. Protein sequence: CSVEGGPAGGYTF.